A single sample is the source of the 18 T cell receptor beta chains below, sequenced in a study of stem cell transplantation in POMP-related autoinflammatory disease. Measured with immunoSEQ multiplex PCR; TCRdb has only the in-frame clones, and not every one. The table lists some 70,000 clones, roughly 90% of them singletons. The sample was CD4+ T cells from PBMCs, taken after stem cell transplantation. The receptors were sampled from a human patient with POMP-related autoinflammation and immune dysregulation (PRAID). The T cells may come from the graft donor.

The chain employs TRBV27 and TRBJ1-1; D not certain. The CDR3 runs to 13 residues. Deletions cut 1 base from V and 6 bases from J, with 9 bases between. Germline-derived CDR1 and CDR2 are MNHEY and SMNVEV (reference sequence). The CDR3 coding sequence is TGTGCCAGCAGTTTATTGGTGAGCGCTGAAGCTTTCTTT. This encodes CASSLLVSAEAFF.

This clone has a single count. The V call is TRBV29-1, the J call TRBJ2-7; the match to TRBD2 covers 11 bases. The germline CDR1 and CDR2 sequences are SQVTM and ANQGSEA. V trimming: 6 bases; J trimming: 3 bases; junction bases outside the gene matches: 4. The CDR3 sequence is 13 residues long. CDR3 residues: CSVGLAERYEQYF. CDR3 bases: TGCAGCGTGGGACTAGCGGAGCGCTACGAGCAGTACTTC.

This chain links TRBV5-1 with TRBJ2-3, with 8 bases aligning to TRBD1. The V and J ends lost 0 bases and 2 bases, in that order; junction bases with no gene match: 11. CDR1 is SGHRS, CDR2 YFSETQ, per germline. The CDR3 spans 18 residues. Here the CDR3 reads CASSLAPPGTGATDTQYF. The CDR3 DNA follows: TGCGCCAGCAGCTTGGCCCCCCCCGGGACAGGTGCCACAGATACGCAGTATTTT.

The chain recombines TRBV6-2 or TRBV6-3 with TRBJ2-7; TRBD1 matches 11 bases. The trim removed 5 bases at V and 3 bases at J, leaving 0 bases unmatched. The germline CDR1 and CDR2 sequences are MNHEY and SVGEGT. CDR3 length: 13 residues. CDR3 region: CASSGTGGYEQYF. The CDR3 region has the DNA TGTGCCAGCAGTGGGACAGGGGGCTACGAGCAGTACTTC.

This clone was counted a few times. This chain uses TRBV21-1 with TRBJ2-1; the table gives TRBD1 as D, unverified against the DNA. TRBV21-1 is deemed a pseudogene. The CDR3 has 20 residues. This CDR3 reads CASSSPVPPRTGGGVSEQFF. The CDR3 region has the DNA TGTGCCAGCAGCAGCCCGGTGCCCCCTCGAACAGGGGGTGGTGTTAGTGAGCAGTTCTTC.

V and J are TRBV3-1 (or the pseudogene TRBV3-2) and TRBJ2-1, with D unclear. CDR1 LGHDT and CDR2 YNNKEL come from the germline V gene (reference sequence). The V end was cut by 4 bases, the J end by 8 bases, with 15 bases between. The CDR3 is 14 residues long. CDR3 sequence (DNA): TGTGCCAGCAGCCGGGCCTTCTTAGGCCATGAGCAGTTCTTC. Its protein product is CASSRAFLGHEQFF.

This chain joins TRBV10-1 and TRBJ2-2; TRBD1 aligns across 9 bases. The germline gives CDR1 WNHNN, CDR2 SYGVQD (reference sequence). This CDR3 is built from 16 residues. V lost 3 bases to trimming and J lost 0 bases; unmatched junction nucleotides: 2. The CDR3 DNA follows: TGCGCCAGCAGTGACTGGACAGGGGCGAACACCGGGGAGCTGTTTTTT. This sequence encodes CASSDWTGANTGELFF.

The CDR3 DNA sequence: TGTGCCAGCAGCTGGGGCGGGCTGGACACCGGGGAGCTGTTTTTT. Translation: CASSWGGLDTGELFF. The rearrangement links TRBV11-3 to TRBJ2-2; D may match TRBD1 or TRBD2 (5 bases each). Trimming cost V 4 bases and J 3 bases, with 12 bases left between them. This CDR3 is built from 15 residues. The germline V gene encodes CDR1 SGHNT and CDR2 YENEEA. Filled out from reference TRBV11-3 and TRBJ2-2, the complete variable domain reads EAGVVQSPRYKIIEKKQPVAFWCNPISGHNTLYWYLQNLGQGPELLIRYENEEAVDDSQLPKDRFSAERLKGVDSTLKIQPAELGDSAVYLCASSWGGLDTGELFFGEGSRLTVL.

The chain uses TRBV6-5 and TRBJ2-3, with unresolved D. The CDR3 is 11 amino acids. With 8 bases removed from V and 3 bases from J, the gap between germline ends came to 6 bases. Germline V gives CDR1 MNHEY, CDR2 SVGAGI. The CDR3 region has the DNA TGTGCCAGCGGACGGACAGATACGCAGTATTTT. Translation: CASGRTDTQYF.

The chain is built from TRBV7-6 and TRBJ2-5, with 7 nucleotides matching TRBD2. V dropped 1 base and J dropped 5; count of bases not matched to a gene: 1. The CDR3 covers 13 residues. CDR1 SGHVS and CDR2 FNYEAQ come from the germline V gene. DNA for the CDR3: TGTGCCAGCAGCTTAGTGGGGGGGGAGACCCAGTACTTC. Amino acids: CASSLVGGETQYF.

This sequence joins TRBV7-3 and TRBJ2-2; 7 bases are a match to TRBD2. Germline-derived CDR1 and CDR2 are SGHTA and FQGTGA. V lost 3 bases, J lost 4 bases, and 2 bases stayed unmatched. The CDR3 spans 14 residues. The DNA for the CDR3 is TGTGCCAGCAGCTTGGGACTATCCACCGGGGAGCTGTTTTTT. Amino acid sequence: CASSLGLSTGELFF.

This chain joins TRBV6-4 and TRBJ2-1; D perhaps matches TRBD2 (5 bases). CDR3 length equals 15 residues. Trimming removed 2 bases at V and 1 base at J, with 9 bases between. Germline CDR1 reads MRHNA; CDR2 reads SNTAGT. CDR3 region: CASSDSTRSYNEQFF. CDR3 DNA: TGTGCCAGCAGTGACAGCACTAGGTCCTACAATGAGCAGTTCTTC.

CDR3 region: CASSTTGYEQYF. The CDR3 coding sequence is TGTGCCAGCAGTACGACAGGCTACGAGCAGTACTTC. The V call is TRBV28, the J call TRBJ2-7, with TRBD1 as a possible D gene (6 bases). The germline V gene encodes CDR1 MDHEN and CDR2 SYDVKM. Trimming took 5 bases from V and 3 from J, leaving 8 bases between them. This CDR3 is 12 amino acids long. The full variable domain, its missing parts supplied by reference TRBV28 and TRBJ2-7, is DVKVTQSSRYLVKRTGEKVFLECVQDMDHENMFWYRQDPGLGLRLIYFSYDVKMKEKGDIPEGYSVSREKKERFSLILESASTNQTSMYLCASSTTGYEQYFGPGTRLTVT.

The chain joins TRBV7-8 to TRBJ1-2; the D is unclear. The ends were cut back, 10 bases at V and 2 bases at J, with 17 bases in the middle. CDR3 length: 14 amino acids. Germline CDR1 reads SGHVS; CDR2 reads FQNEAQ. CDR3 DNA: TGTGCCACCCTCCGGGCCCCTCCAAACTATGGCTACACCTTC. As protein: CATLRAPPNYGYTF.

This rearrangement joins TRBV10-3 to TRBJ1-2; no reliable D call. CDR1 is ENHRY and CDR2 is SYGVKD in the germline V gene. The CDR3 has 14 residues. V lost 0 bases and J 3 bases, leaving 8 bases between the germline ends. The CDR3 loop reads CAISESAGDYGYTF. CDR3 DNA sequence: TGTGCCATCAGTGAGTCCGCGGGTGACTATGGCTACACCTTC.

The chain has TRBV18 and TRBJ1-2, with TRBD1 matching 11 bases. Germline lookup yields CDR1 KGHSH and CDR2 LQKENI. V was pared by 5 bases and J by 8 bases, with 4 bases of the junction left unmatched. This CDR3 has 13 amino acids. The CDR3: CASSGQGANGYTF. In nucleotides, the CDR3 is TGTGCCAGCTCAGGACAGGGGGCCAACGGCTACACCTTC.

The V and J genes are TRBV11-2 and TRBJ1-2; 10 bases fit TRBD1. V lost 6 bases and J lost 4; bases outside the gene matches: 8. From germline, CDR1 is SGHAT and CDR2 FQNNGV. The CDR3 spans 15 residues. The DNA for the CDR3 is TGTGCCAGCAGGCGGACAGGGGGAAGGGGCTATGGCTACACCTTC. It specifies CASRRTGGRGYGYTF.

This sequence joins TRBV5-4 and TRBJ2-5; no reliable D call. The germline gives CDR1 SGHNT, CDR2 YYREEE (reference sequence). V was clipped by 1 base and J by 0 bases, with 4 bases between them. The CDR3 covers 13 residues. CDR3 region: CASSLPNQETQYF. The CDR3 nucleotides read TGTGCCAGCAGCTTGCCAAACCAAGAGACCCAGTACTTC. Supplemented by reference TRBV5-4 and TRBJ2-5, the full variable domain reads ETGVTQSPTHLIKTRGQQVTLRCSSQSGHNTVSWYQQALGQGPQFIFQYYREEENGRGNFPPRFSGLQFPNYSSELNVNALELDDSALYLCASSLPNQETQYFGPGTRLLVL.